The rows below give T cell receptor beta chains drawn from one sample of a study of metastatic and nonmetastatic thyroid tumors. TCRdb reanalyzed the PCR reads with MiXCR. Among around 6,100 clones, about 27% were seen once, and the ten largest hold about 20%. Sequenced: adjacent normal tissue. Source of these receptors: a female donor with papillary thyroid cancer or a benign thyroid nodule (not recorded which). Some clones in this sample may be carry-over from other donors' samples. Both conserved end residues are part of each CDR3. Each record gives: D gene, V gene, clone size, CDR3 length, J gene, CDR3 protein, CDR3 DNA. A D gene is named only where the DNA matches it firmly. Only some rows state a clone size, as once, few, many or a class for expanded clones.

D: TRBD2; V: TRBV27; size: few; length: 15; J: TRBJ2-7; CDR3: CASRLYRGGTYEQYF; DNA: TGTGCCAGCAGACTGTACCGCGGGGGAACCTACGAGCAGTACTTC
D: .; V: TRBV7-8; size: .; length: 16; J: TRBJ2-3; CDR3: CASSLCGRSSTDTQYF; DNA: TGTGCCAGCAGCTTATGTGGGCGAAGTTCCACAGATACGCAGTATTTT
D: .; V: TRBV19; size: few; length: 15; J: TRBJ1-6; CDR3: CASSISGQLNSPLHF; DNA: TGTGCCAGTAGTATCTCCGGTCAGCTTAATTCACCCCTCCACTTT
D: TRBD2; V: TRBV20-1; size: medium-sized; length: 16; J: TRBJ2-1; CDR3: CSAREGAGGFYNEQFF; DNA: TGCAGTGCTAGAGAGGGGGCGGGAGGTTTCTACAATGAGCAGTTCTTC
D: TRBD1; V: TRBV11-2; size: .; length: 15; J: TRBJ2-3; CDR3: CASSAYRGPTDTQYF; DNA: TGTGCCAGCAGCGCCTACAGGGGCCCCACAGATACGCAGTATTTT
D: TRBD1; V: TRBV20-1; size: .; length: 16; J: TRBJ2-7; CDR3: CSARDLPGTGLYEQYF; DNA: TGCAGTGCTAGAGATCTCCCCGGGACAGGACTCTACGAGCAGTACTTC
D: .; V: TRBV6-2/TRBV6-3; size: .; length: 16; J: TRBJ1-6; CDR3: CASSSAGSSSNSPLHF; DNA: TGTGCCAGCAGTTCGGCAGGGAGTTCTAGTAATTCACCCCTCCACTTT
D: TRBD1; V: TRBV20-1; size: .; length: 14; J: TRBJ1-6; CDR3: CSASRDRGNSPLHF; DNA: TGCAGTGCTAGTCGGGACAGGGGCAATTCACCCCTCCACTTT
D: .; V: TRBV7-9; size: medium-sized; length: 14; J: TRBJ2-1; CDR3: CASSLELAIYEQFF; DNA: TGTGCCAGCAGCTTAGAGCTAGCTATCTATGAGCAGTTCTTC
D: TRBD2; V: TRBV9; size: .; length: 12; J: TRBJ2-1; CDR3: CASSAAGDEQFF; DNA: TGTGCCAGCAGCGCCGCGGGGGATGAGCAGTTCTTC
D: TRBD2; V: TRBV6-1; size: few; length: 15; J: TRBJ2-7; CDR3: CATVAGTSRSYEQYF; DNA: TGTGCCACCGTTGCCGGGACTAGCCGATCCTACGAGCAGTACTTC
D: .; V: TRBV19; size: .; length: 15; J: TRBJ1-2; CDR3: CASRTVFEANYGYTF; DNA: TGTGCCAGTAGGACGGTTTTCGAAGCTAACTATGGCTACACCTTC
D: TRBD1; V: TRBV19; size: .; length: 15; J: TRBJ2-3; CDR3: CASSIPGQGRNTQYF; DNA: TGTGCCAGTAGTATTCCGGGACAGGGTCGAAATACGCAGTATTTT
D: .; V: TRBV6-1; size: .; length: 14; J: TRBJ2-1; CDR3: CASSSGIHGNEQFF; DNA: TGTGCCAGCAGTTCCGGGATCCACGGCAATGAGCAGTTCTTC
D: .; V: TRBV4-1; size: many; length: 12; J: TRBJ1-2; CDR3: CASSPGGGGYTF; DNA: TGCGCCAGCAGTCCGGGGGGAGGAGGCTACACCTTC
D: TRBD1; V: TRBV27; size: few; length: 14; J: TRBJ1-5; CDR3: CASSPGQQDQPQHF; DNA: TGTGCCAGCAGCCCGGGACAGCAGGATCAGCCCCAGCATTTT
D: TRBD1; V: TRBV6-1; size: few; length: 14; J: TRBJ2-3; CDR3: CASSAGQNTDTQYF; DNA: TGTGCCAGCAGTGCGGGACAGAACACAGATACGCAGTATTTT
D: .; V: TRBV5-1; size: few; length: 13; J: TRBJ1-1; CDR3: CASSLNANTEAFF; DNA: TGCGCCAGCAGCTTGAATGCGAACACTGAAGCTTTCTTT